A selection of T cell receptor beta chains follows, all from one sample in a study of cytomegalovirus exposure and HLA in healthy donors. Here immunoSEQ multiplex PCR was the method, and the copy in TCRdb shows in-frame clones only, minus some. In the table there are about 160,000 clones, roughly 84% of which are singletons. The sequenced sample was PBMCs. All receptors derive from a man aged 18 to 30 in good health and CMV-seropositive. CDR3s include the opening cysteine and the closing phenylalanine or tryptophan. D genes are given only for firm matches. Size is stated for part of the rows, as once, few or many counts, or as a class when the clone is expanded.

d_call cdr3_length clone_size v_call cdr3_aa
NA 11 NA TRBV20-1 CSAAQGNEQYF
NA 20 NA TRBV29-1 CSVEERRAGGSGNSNQPQHF
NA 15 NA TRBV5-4 CASSLAVQNTGELFF
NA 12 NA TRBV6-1 CASKPGNTEAFF
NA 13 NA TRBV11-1 CASTPQGNTEAFF
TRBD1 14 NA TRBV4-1 CASSQDNRGDTQYF
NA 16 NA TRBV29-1 CSVNLQGGESYNEQFF
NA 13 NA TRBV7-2 CASSLWGRETQYF
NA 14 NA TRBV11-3 CASSQDRSSYEQYF
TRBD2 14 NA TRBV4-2 CASTPSGGKDTQYF
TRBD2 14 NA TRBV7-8 CASSPGTSLGTQYF
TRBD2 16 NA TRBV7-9 CASSLILASGTDTQYF
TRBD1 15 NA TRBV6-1 CASSELGQGDYEQYF
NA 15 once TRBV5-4 CASSLGGQLNTEAFF
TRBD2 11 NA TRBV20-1 CSAIAGYEQYF
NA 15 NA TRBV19 CAGRTRHVRDYGYTF
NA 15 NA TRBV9 CASSEGAESYNEQFF
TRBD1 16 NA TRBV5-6 CASSGGQGARNTEAFF
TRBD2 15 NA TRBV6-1 CASSELAGGQETQYF
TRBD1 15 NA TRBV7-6 CASSLGDREGSPLHF